This T cell receptor beta chain was obtained from a study of tumor and adjacent non-tumor tissue in lung cancer. About the research overall: Histology: about a dozen adenocarcinoma, a couple of squamous cell carcinoma, 1 small cell lung cancer. Each sample yielded approximately 4 million productive TCRbeta reads on average. Study-level findings and limits: In normal lung, the top 100 clones were significantly more dominant than in tumor.

This clonotype was seen ten or more times. Antigen specificity is unknown. V was trimmed by 0 bases and J by 8 bases, leaving 19 bases between them. The V gene's germline CDR1 is LGHNA and CDR2 YNFKEQ. This CDR3 spans 16 amino acids. The template was RNA from unsorted bulk tissue. The normal lung tissue was taken more than 3 cm from the tumor edge. Donors were chemotherapy-naive, newly diagnosed lung cancer surgical patients in China, August–late 2014. TCRbeta libraries were built with three rounds of nested PCR, modified from ARM-PCR. TCRdb reanalysed the multiplex PCR reads using MiXCR and keeps one entry per CDR3 protein. The sample holds about 50,000 distinct CDR3 sequences; 74% are singletons and the top ten take around 25%.

J is TRBJ1-2 and V is TRBV4-2; tentatively, D is TRBD1 (5 bases). The source material was distant non-tumor lung tissue. This clonotype was obtained from a woman in her fifties or sixties with non-small cell lung cancer. DNA of the CDR3: TGTGCCAGCAGCCAAGATCCGGAGTTGGGGCTCGGGGGCTACACCTTC. Amino acid sequence: CASSQDPELGLGGYTF.